The source of this TCR beta chain is a study of response to subunit inactivated influenza vaccine. Overall study results and limits: Authors suggested each seasonal flu vaccination may recruit only limited numbers of new T cells.

TCRdb reprocessed the RT-PCR reads with MiXCR, giving one entry per CDR3 protein. The top ten hold 10% to 15% of the sample, which has hundreds of thousands of distinct CDR3 sequences, approximately 7.1% seen once. This clonotype came up a few times. What it binds is unknown. CDR3 length: 15 amino acids. CDR1 LGHDT and CDR2 YNNKEL come from the germline V gene (reference sequence). V lost 4 bases to trimming and J lost 8 bases, with 20 bases between them. Source: PBMCs from blood, taken less than 30 months after vaccination. This TCR derives from a man aged 50 to 69 who received an inactivated influenza vaccine. The chain combines TRBV3-1 with TRBJ1-2, with D maybe TRBD1 (6 bases). The CDR3 DNA sequence: TGTGCCAGCAGCCTACAAACGGGGGGGCGGCACGGCTACACCTTC. As protein: CASSLQTGGRHGYTF.